A selection of T cell receptor beta chains follows, all from one sample in a study of blood T cell repertoires in COVID-19. Sequencing was performed with immunoSEQ multiplex PCR; in TCRdb, only in-frame clones are kept and a portion is missing. Among under 150,000 clones listed, just under 85% were seen once. The specimen sequenced was peripheral blood. The receptors here all came from a human donor in a cohort sampled during active COVID-19. Each CDR3 is given without its conserved first and last residue. D genes are given only for firm matches.

V gene: TRBV10-1; D gene: TRBD2; CDR3 protein: ASSFAGGLDTQY
V gene: TRBV5-1; D gene: TRBD1; CDR3 protein: ASSFGQGNEKLF
V gene: TRBV15; D gene: TRBD1; CDR3 protein: ATSRPGTGPGYT
V gene: TRBV5-4; D gene: .; CDR3 protein: ASSLAGGAFSGANVLT
V gene: TRBV6-5; D gene: TRBD1; CDR3 protein: ASSYLGGQGNSEAF
V gene: TRBV2; D gene: TRBD2; CDR3 protein: ASSSGRGQETQY
V gene: TRBV15; D gene: TRBD1; CDR3 protein: ATSRRQGVSEQY
V gene: TRBV18; D gene: .; CDR3 protein: ASSELGQFYEQY
V gene: TRBV6-6; D gene: TRBD1; CDR3 protein: ASSYKEGADYGYT
V gene: TRBV20-1; D gene: .; CDR3 protein: SANELLETQY
V gene: TRBV4-1; D gene: TRBD1; CDR3 protein: ASSPGQGWNEQY
V gene: TRBV27; D gene: .; CDR3 protein: ASSLRGAVYGYT
V gene: TRBV10-3; D gene: .; CDR3 protein: AISHTGNEQY
V gene: TRBV7-9; D gene: .; CDR3 protein: ASSPPQETQY
V gene: TRBV19; D gene: TRBD1; CDR3 protein: ASSIGRRQGAYEQY
V gene: TRBV30; D gene: .; CDR3 protein: AWSQYRDTEAF
V gene: TRBV13; D gene: .; CDR3 protein: ASSPPGGAASYEQY
V gene: TRBV11-2; D gene: .; CDR3 protein: ASSLDISSTWGYT
V gene: TRBV6-5; D gene: TRBD1; CDR3 protein: ASRKQGGGQPQH
V gene: TRBV12-3/TRBV12-4; D gene: .; CDR3 protein: ASGAGAGQPQH
V gene: TRBV7-3; D gene: TRBD2; CDR3 protein: ASGRAGGPQETQY
V gene: TRBV3-1/TRBV3-2; D gene: .; CDR3 protein: ASSQERGGRLGTEAF
V gene: TRBV10-2; D gene: .; CDR3 protein: ASSGVAGELF
V gene: TRBV27; D gene: TRBD1; CDR3 protein: ASSSQPTDRPSYEQY
V gene: TRBV19; D gene: .; CDR3 protein: ASGFNRASYEQY
V gene: TRBV4-1; D gene: .; CDR3 protein: ASSQDTGENNSPLH
V gene: TRBV9; D gene: .; CDR3 protein: ASSVGRGTYEQY
V gene: TRBV19; D gene: .; CDR3 protein: ASSSAVERGQPQH
V gene: TRBV4-1; D gene: .; CDR3 protein: ASSQVLTDTQY
V gene: TRBV7-9; D gene: .; CDR3 protein: ASSLAMGGEEAF
V gene: TRBV19; D gene: TRBD2; CDR3 protein: ASRQAGGPDTQY
V gene: TRBV11-1; D gene: TRBD1; CDR3 protein: ASSLDRGLGEQY
V gene: TRBV11-2; D gene: .; CDR3 protein: ASSLEIGLIEQY
V gene: TRBV7-9; D gene: TRBD2; CDR3 protein: ASSLVLAGGPLAKNIQY
V gene: TRBV6-5; D gene: TRBD1; CDR3 protein: ASSNQGVAF
V gene: TRBV5-1; D gene: TRBD2; CDR3 protein: ASSLSGGGEEQF
V gene: TRBV6-2/TRBV6-3; D gene: TRBD2; CDR3 protein: ASSPPWEAGVQETQY
V gene: TRBV5-1; D gene: TRBD1; CDR3 protein: ASSLMGTGAEKLF
V gene: TRBV12-5; D gene: .; CDR3 protein: ASGLVPGNTEAF
V gene: TRBV30; D gene: .; CDR3 protein: AWSPLGGYEQY
V gene: TRBV30; D gene: TRBD2; CDR3 protein: AWRIAGGPPTSIDTQY
V gene: TRBV7-9; D gene: .; CDR3 protein: ASSLDGNNEKLF
V gene: TRBV30; D gene: .; CDR3 protein: AWSGTAAGPYEQY
V gene: TRBV2; D gene: .; CDR3 protein: ASSEGLGETQY
V gene: TRBV30; D gene: .; CDR3 protein: AWSPGISGNTIY
V gene: TRBV19; D gene: TRBD1; CDR3 protein: ATKIQGTSNQPQH
V gene: TRBV6-4; D gene: .; CDR3 protein: ASSEGLGRTGELF
V gene: TRBV7-3; D gene: TRBD2; CDR3 protein: ASSPGLAATQY
V gene: TRBV7-9; D gene: .; CDR3 protein: ASTLGVTNEKLF
V gene: TRBV3-1/TRBV3-2; D gene: TRBD1; CDR3 protein: ASSHSQGQGIYEQY
V gene: TRBV7-9; D gene: TRBD2; CDR3 protein: ASRGASGGTYNEQF
V gene: TRBV18; D gene: .; CDR3 protein: ASSPSSGDQPQH
V gene: TRBV2; D gene: TRBD2; CDR3 protein: ASLPLRTSGGPSYEQY
V gene: TRBV25-1; D gene: TRBD1; CDR3 protein: ASSLGGPGNYGYT
V gene: TRBV5-4; D gene: TRBD1; CDR3 protein: ASSPARSRGQETQY
V gene: TRBV3-1/TRBV3-2; D gene: .; CDR3 protein: ASSQGLMVGQENNYGYT
V gene: TRBV7-6; D gene: TRBD2; CDR3 protein: ASSLDSGGVYEQY